The clone carrying this T cell receptor (beta chain) showed up just a few times. No antigen is known for it. Isolated RNA was reverse transcribed into cDNA used as the sequencing template. Repertoires were generated with immunoSEQ multiplex PCR, while TCRdb's copy carries only in-frame clones and drops some. The data contain 200,000 to 250,000 clones, around 66% of them singletons. Noted treatment: oral pan-JAK inhibitor, 5-10 mg twice daily. The CDR3 is made up of 14 amino acids. With 6 bases removed from V and 0 bases from J, the gap between germline ends came to 6 bases. The germline gives CDR1 LGHNA, CDR2 YNFKEQ. This record belongs to a study of CD8+ T cells in alopecia areata. Study findings and constraints: Higher clonality than in normal scalp was seen in lesional scalp, especially alopecia totalis/universalis.

This chain joins TRBV4-2 and TRBJ2-6; D is unclear. The clonotype was recovered from a human donor with alopecia areata. The sequencing here drew on CD4+ T cells sorted from blood, taken at week 4, from a patient treated with tofacitinib. The CDR3 spells CASRHPSGANVLTF. In nucleotides, the CDR3 is TGTGCCAGCAGGCACCCCTCTGGGGCCAACGTCCTGACTTTC.